Presented here are 32 T cell receptor beta chains from one specimen sequenced in a study of cytomegalovirus exposure and HLA in healthy donors. The primer mix had 60 Vbeta and 13 Jbeta primers. Sequencing was performed with immunoSEQ multiplex PCR; in TCRdb, only in-frame clones are kept and a portion is missing. The sample consists of about 130,000 clones, roughly 84% of them appearing once. The source material was PBMCs. These receptors were obtained from a girl aged 2-10 years in good health and CMV-seronegative.

Comments on this clone: It is likely a read error, because the conserved phenylalanine at the end of the CDR3 is missing. The CDR3 loop is CASSSFGTGTMNTEAFL. In nucleotides, the CDR3 is TGCGCCAGCAGTTCTTTTGGGACAGGAACCATGAACACTGAAGCTTTCCTT. The rearrangement links TRBV5-1 to TRBJ1-1; 8 bases agree with TRBD1. CDR3 length equals 17 residues. The germline gives CDR1 SGHRS, CDR2 YFSETQ. The junction had 12 bases not matched to a gene; V was cut back by 5 bases and J by 0 bases.

V is TRBV28 and J is TRBJ2-3, with 14 bases aligning to TRBD2. With V trimmed by 6 bases and J by 0 bases, 11 bases remained unmatched. The germline V gene encodes CDR1 MDHEN and CDR2 SYDVKM. CDR3 length equals 19 residues. The CDR3 DNA sequence: TGTGCCAGCAGGCCCCTTACGGGACTAGCGGGGGCGAGCACAGATACGCAGTATTTT. It yields the protein CASRPLTGLAGASTDTQYF.

The chain joins TRBV4-1 to TRBJ2-3; TRBD1 might be the D (9 bases). V lost 3 bases, J lost 4 bases, and 17 bases lay in between. Germline values: CDR1 MGHRA, CDR2 YSYEKL. CDR3 length: 16 amino acids. The CDR3 region has the DNA TGCGCCAGCAGCCACGGGACAGGGCGGGGGGCAGATACGCAGTATTTT. It yields the protein CASSHGTGRGADTQYF.

This chain connects TRBV15 to TRBJ1-3; D is unresolved. V was clipped by 0 bases and J by 4 bases, with 13 bases between them. In germline, CDR1 is LNHNV, CDR2 YYDKDF (reference sequence). This CDR3 has 16 residues. The CDR3 loop reads CATSRDHGRRGNTIYF. CDR3 DNA: TGTGCCACCAGCAGAGATCACGGCAGGCGAGGAAACACCATATATTTT.

This sequence joins TRBV7-2 and TRBJ1-2, with D possibly TRBD1 on 5 matching bases. Per germline, CDR1 SGHTA and CDR2 FQGNSA. There are 14 residues in the CDR3. Trimming stripped 4 bases from V and 3 bases from J, with 12 bases between. CDR3 coding DNA: TGTGCCAGCAGCTCCCGACAGAGCCACTATGGCTACACCTTC. Amino acids: CASSSRQSHYGYTF.

J is TRBJ2-7 and V is TRBV4-2, with 14 bases aligning to TRBD2. Germline CDR1 LGHNA, CDR2 YNFKEQ. CDR3 length: 17 amino acids. The V gene end was trimmed by 2 bases and the J gene end by 0 bases; junction bases not matched to a gene: 3. The CDR3 coding sequence is TGTGCCAGCAGCCAATGGGGACTAGCGGGGGACTCCTACGAGCAGTACTTC. As protein: CASSQWGLAGDSYEQYF.

The chain couples TRBV4-3 to TRBJ2-7; the D is unclear. Per germline, CDR1 LGHNA and CDR2 YSLEER. The CDR3 totals 14 residues. V lost 0 bases to trimming and J lost 2 bases, with 8 bases between them. DNA for the CDR3: TGCGCCAGCAGCCAAGATAACAGTCCCTACGAGCAGTACTTC. Its protein product is CASSQDNSPYEQYF.

This chain links TRBV27 with TRBJ2-7; 10 nucleotides agree with TRBD2. CDR1 is MNHEY and CDR2 is SMNVEV in the germline V gene (reference sequence). J gave up 6 bases and V 2 bases, and 7 bases lay outside the gene matches. The CDR3 has 15 residues. The CDR3 is CASSLRSGRASEQYF. In DNA form, the CDR3 reads TGTGCCAGCAGTTTAAGGAGCGGGAGGGCCTCCGAGCAGTACTTC.

The chain links TRBV5-1 to TRBJ1-3, with D uncertain. This CDR3 has 14 amino acids. CDR1 SGHRS and CDR2 YFSETQ come from the germline V gene. Between the trimmed V and J ends, which lost 1 base and 2 bases, there was a span of 7 bases. This chain's CDR3 is CASSLTGAGNTIYF. For the CDR3, the DNA is TGCGCCAGCAGCTTGACCGGGGCTGGAAACACCATATATTTT.

On this clone itself: Additional DNA sequences in this sample encode the identical CDR3. The chain combines TRBV27 with TRBJ2-7, with D possibly matching TRBD2 (6 bases). Germline V CDR1 and CDR2: MNHEY, SMNVEV (reference sequence). CDR3 size: 14 residues. The germline V and J ends were trimmed by 0 bases and 4 bases, with 10 bases remaining between them. The CDR3 protein is CASSLSTGGYEQYF. The CDR3 coding sequence is TGTGCCAGCAGTTTATCCACCGGAGGGTACGAGCAGTACTTC.

This clone was seen a handful of times. The V call is TRBV28, the J call TRBJ1-1, with D possibly being TRBD1 (6 bases). The CDR3 contains 14 residues. Germline CDR1 is MDHEN and CDR2 is SYDVKM. V was trimmed by 3 bases and J by 4 bases, leaving 12 bases between them. The CDR3, as DNA: TGTGCCAGCAGTTTTCTGGGGGCGCGCACTGAAGCTTTCTTT. This codes for CASSFLGARTEAFF. The entire variable domain, with the rest obtained from reference TRBV28 and TRBJ1-1, is as follows: DVKVTQSSRYLVKRTGEKVFLECVQDMDHENMFWYRQDPGLGLRLIYFSYDVKMKEKGDIPEGYSVSREKKERFSLILESASTNQTSMYLCASSFLGARTEAFFGQGTRLTVV.

The chain combines TRBV25-1 with TRBJ2-5; D might be TRBD2 (6 bases). The DNA end lines up better with TRBJ2-7; the J call may be wrong. The CDR3 is 13 residues long. Germline lookup yields CDR1 MGHDK and CDR2 SYGVNS. CDR3 sequence reads: CASSEWDSYEQYF. As DNA, the CDR3 is TGTGCCAGCAGTGAATGGGACTCGTACGAGCAGTACTTC.

This clone was detected once. The V call is TRBV29-1, the J call TRBJ1-5, with D possibly matching TRBD1 (5 bases). The CDR3 runs 13 residues. Trimming removed 6 bases at V and 2 bases at J, with 11 bases between. The germline V gene encodes CDR1 SQVTM and CDR2 ANQGSEA. The CDR3 region has the DNA TGCAGCGTAATGTCAGGGCGCAATCAGCCCCAGCATTTT. Its protein is CSVMSGRNQPQHF.

The chain combines TRBV6-5 with TRBJ1-5; no definite D call. Germline assignment: CDR1 MNHEY and CDR2 SVGAGI. CDR3 length: 13 residues. V lost 6 bases to trimming and J lost 0 bases, with 6 bases between them. CDR3 nucleotides: TGTGCCAGCAGCCCTTATAGCAATCAGCCCCAGCATTTT. Protein product: CASSPYSNQPQHF.

The V and J genes are TRBV10-3 and TRBJ2-1, with D uncertain. CDR3 size: 15 residues. V lost 6 bases and J 4 bases, leaving 16 bases between the germline ends. Germline loops: CDR1 ENHRY, CDR2 SYGVKD. CDR3 region: CAISTLDTGYNEQFF. CDR3 DNA sequence: TGTGCCATCAGCACCCTTGACACCGGATACAATGAGCAGTTCTTC.

The chain couples TRBV2 to TRBJ1-1; 10 bases are shared with TRBD1. This CDR3 is 16 amino acids long. With 4 bases clipped from V and 4 bases from J, the junction kept 9 bases outside the gene matches. CDR1 SNHLY and CDR2 FYNNEI come from the germline V gene. CDR3 bases: TGTGCCAGCAGTGCCGACAGGGGGCAAGTCGGCACTGAAGCTTTCTTT. Translated: CASSADRGQVGTEAFF.

The V call is TRBV11-2, the J call TRBJ2-7, with D tentatively TRBD2 (5 bases). Per germline, CDR1 SGHAT and CDR2 FQNNGV. The CDR3 sequence is 14 residues long. Deletions cut 5 bases from V and 1 base from J, with 12 bases between. For the CDR3, the DNA is TGTGCCAGCAGCACTCCCGGGATTTCCTACGAGCAGTACTTC. This translates into CASSTPGISYEQYF.

The chain recombines TRBV28 with TRBJ2-7; tentative D call: TRBD2 (5 bases). From germline, CDR1 is MDHEN and CDR2 SYDVKM. The V and J ends lost 5 bases and 5 bases respectively, with 19 bases between them. The CDR3 runs to 15 residues. CDR3 protein: CASSPALGSRNEQYF. DNA of the CDR3: TGTGCCAGCAGTCCGGCACTTGGGAGTCGCAACGAGCAGTACTTC.

J is TRBJ2-3 and V is TRBV6-4, with TRBD2 as a possible D gene (6 bases). Trimming shortened V by 2 bases and J by 0 bases, and 9 bases separated the two germline ends. This CDR3 spans 15 amino acids. Germline lookup yields CDR1 MRHNA and CDR2 SNTAGT. CDR3 DNA: TGTGCCAGCAGTGACGGCGGGATGAGCACAGATACGCAGTATTTT. Protein product: CASSDGGMSTDTQYF.

V usage is TRBV6-5 and J usage is TRBJ1-1, with unresolved D. This CDR3 contains 14 residues. Germline V gene data show CDR1 as MNHEY and CDR2 as SVGAGI. The V end was cut by 6 bases, the J end by 3 bases, with 14 bases between. The DNA for the CDR3 is TGTGCCAGCAGAGACCGTCTTGAGGACACTGAAGCTTTCTTT. Amino acid sequence: CASRDRLEDTEAFF.

The rearrangement uses TRBV9 and TRBJ2-1, with TRBD2 matching over 11 bases. The germline gives CDR1 SGDLS, CDR2 YYNGEE. The CDR3 consists of 15 residues. V lost 0 bases, J lost 7 bases, and 3 bases stayed unmatched. Written as DNA, the CDR3 is TGTGCCAGCAGCGTAGGAACTAGCGGGGGTAATGAGCAGTTCTTC. Translating it yields CASSVGTSGGNEQFF.

J is TRBJ1-6 and V is TRBV27; 8 positions match TRBD1. The CDR3 extends over 17 amino acids. Germline lookup yields CDR1 MNHEY and CDR2 SMNVEV (reference sequence). The V gene end was trimmed by 6 bases and the J gene end by 3 bases; junction bases not matched to a gene: 10. CDR3: CASRMNDRGYYNSPLHF. The CDR3 DNA is TGTGCCAGCAGGATGAACGACAGGGGATACTATAATTCACCCCTCCACTTT.

The chain couples TRBV5-1 to TRBJ1-2; tentatively, D is TRBD1 (6 bases). Germline V gene lookup returns CDR1 SGHRS and CDR2 YFSETQ. The CDR3 is made up of 14 amino acids. The V and J ends lost 2 bases and 3 bases respectively, with 11 bases between them. The DNA of the CDR3 is TGCGCCAGCAGCTTTGAACAGGGCCACTATGGCTACACCTTC. It codes for CASSFEQGHYGYTF.

The rearrangement uses TRBV9 and TRBJ2-5; 7 nucleotides line up with TRBD1. V was pared by 0 bases and J by 9 bases, with 8 bases of the junction left unmatched. Germline CDR1 SGDLS, CDR2 YYNGEE. The CDR3 has 14 residues. The CDR3 coding sequence is TGTGCCAGCAGCGTAGGGAGACAGGGAGAACCCCAGTACTTC. Its protein is CASSVGRQGEPQYF.

The chain combines TRBV27 with TRBJ2-7, with D possibly matching TRBD2 (7 bases). There are 16 residues in the CDR3. The germline gives CDR1 MNHEY, CDR2 SMNVEV (reference sequence). The ends were cut back, 6 bases at V and 9 bases at J, with 27 bases in the middle. The CDR3 DNA follows: TGTGCCAGCAGCCCCCGGGCGGGGGCTGTCGCTAGCGGGCAGTACTTC. Amino acids: CASSPRAGAVASGQYF.

The chain joins TRBV19 to TRBJ2-2; D gene uncertain. Per germline, CDR1 LNHDA and CDR2 SQIVND (reference sequence). V lost 1 base and J lost 3, with 6 bases in between. The CDR3 totals 14 residues. The CDR3 region has the DNA TGTGCCAGTAGTATAGCAGGTTACACCGGGGAGCTGTTTTTT. This encodes CASSIAGYTGELFF. Based on the CDR3 plus reference TRBV19 and TRBJ2-2, the full variable domain is DGGITQSPKYLFRKEGQNVTLSCEQNLNHDAMYWYRQDPGQGLRLIYYSQIVNDFQKGDIAEGYSVSREKKESFPLTVTSAQKNPTAFYLCASSIAGYTGELFFGEGSRLTVL.

This chain joins TRBV5-4 and TRBJ2-3; 11 nucleotides line up with TRBD2. The CDR3 covers 15 residues. V was pared by 3 bases and J by 1 base, with 1 base of the junction left unmatched. Germline loops: CDR1 SGHNT, CDR2 YYREEE (reference sequence). The CDR3 sequence: CASSSGLAGTDTQYF. In DNA form, the CDR3 reads TGTGCCAGCAGCTCGGGACTAGCGGGCACAGATACGCAGTATTTT.

The gene calls are TRBV19 and TRBJ2-1; TRBD1 matches 8 bases. This CDR3 spans 15 amino acids. Unmatched junction bases numbered 12, after V lost 2 bases and J lost 12 bases. Per the germline V gene, CDR1 is LNHDA and CDR2 is SQIVND (reference sequence). The CDR3 DNA reads TGTGCCAGTAGTATATGGGAACAGGGGGTAGATGGGCAGTTCTTC. Amino acid sequence: CASSIWEQGVDGQFF.

V is TRBV11-3 and J is TRBJ1-2, with a weak D call TRBD1 (6 bases). CDR3 length: 18 residues. CDR1 is SGHNT and CDR2 is YENEEA in the germline V gene. Trimming shortened V by 5 bases and J by 7 bases, and 29 bases separated the two germline ends. In DNA form, the CDR3 reads TGTGCCAGCAGCCTAGTTGGCGCGCCAGGGAGGGGGATCGGTGGCTACACCTTC. Translation: CASSLVGAPGRGIGGYTF.

In its sample, this clone was seen once. The J gene is TRBJ2-3, the V gene TRBV4-1; 7 bases map to TRBD1. Per the germline V gene, CDR1 is MGHRA and CDR2 is YSYEKL. This CDR3 spans 15 amino acids. Trimming cost V 5 bases and J 2 bases; bases outside gene matches: 7. CDR3 region: CASSTGTAYTDTQYF. The CDR3 coding sequence is TGCGCCAGCAGCACCGGGACAGCATACACAGATACGCAGTATTTT.

The chain uses TRBV4-1 and TRBJ2-1; D is perhaps TRBD2 (6 bases). This CDR3 comprises 15 residues. The V end was cut by 0 bases, the J end by 7 bases, with 13 bases between. Germline CDR1 and CDR2: MGHRA and YSYEKL. The DNA of the CDR3 is TGCGCCAGCAGCCAAGAAGCGGGCGCGCTTAATGAGCAGTTCTTC. Amino acid sequence: CASSQEAGALNEQFF.

The chain combines TRBV28 with TRBJ2-7, with D possibly matching TRBD1 (7 bases). Trimming pared 2 bases from V and 7 bases from J, leaving 18 bases between. CDR3 length equals 15 residues. CDR1 is MDHEN, CDR2 SYDVKM, per germline. CDR3 coding DNA: TGTGCCAGCAGTTTAGGGGGGACAGAGGGGTGGGAGCAGTACTTC. It encodes CASSLGGTEGWEQYF.